This record concerns one TCR beta chain sequence. This CDR3 comprises 14 residues. The V end lost 2 bases, the J end lost 0 bases, and 7 bases lay between the germline ends. Full-length variable regions came from constant-region reverse primers plus semi-nested Nested Universal Primer A PCR. TCRdb processed the 5' RACE reads anew with MiXCR; each CDR3 protein has one entry. In the table there are about 6,200 distinct CDR3 sequences, 59% of which are singletons. Material: tumor-infiltrating memory CD4+ T cells sorted from the breast tumor. Described subset: memory CD4+ T cells, CD4+CD45RO+CD25-. The origin of this receptor is a female donor with breast cancer. The chain employs TRBV12-3 or TRBV12-4 and TRBJ1-2, with D unresolved. The CDR3 nucleotides read TGTGCCAGCAGTTTAAGTGGGCCTAACTATGGCTACACCTTC. As protein: CASSLSGPNYGYTF.